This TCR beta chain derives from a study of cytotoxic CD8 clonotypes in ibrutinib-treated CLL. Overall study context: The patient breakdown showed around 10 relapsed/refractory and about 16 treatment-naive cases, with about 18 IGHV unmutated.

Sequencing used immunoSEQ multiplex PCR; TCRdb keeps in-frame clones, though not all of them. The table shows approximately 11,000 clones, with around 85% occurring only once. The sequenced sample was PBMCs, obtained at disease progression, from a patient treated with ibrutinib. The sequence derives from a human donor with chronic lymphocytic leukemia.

The CDR3 sequence: CASSFGVSGRATTDTQYF. The CDR3 nucleotides read TGTGCCAGCAGCTTTGGGGTTAGCGGGAGGGCCACGACAGATACGCAGTATTTT. The genes are TRBV11-2 and TRBJ2-3, with 11 bases identical to TRBD2. The CDR3 sequence is 18 residues long. Losses at the gene ends were 3 bases for V and 3 bases for J; bases not matched to a gene: 11. Germline values: CDR1 SGHAT, CDR2 FQNNGV.